This T cell receptor (beta chain) was retrieved from a study of T cell responses to AZD1222 COVID-19 vaccine. Study findings and constraints: Spike was spanned by vaccine-associated CD4 TCRs, which were dominant at 160-218 and 743-854.

Measured with immunoSEQ multiplex PCR; TCRdb has only the in-frame clones, and not every one. The table lists about 140,000 clones, about 92% of them singletons. As for this clone: What it binds is unknown. In the same sample, other DNA sequences code for this CDR3.

This receptor was obtained from an adult in good health. Sequenced material: peripheral blood, taken on day 0 of AZD1222 vaccination.

The CDR3 region is CASSTTGDTEAFF. The CDR3 DNA reads TGTGCCAGTAGTACAACAGGGGACACTGAAGCTTTCTTT. The chain carries TRBV19 and TRBJ1-1; 7 bases fit TRBD1. In germline, CDR1 is LNHDA, CDR2 SQIVND (reference sequence). This CDR3 has 13 amino acids. The ends lost 4 bases at V and 3 bases at J; junction bases unmatched: 2.